This T cell receptor beta chain was sequenced in a study of blood T cell repertoires in COVID-19 (dated by TCRdb to the early 2020s). With regard to the full study: Samples from collaborators originated in the United States, Italy and Spain and spanned both the acute and convalescent phases of COVID-19. The prospective study material was composed of cDNA or gDNA derived from T cells, B-cell-depleted T cells, or PBMCs. Deeply sampled blood TCRbeta repertoires from subjects exposed to, actively infected with, or recovered from COVID-19 were included in the dataset. The repertoires were released in a freely available public database meant as a resource for research on the immune response to SARS-CoV-2. The samples were drawn from two sources: the first 160 participants of the ongoing ImmuneRACE study, and some 1,300 subjects contributed by 6 global collaborators. A de-identified subject ID, COVID-19 status, age in years and sex were almost always included in the sample metadata. Where available, HLA class I and class II types were obtained from metadata supplied by the sample provider rather than from assay-based typing.

On this clone itself: The antigen it binds to is not known. Per-base qualities were not stored, and no clone one base away is much larger.

TCRbeta CDR3 regions were amplified from genomic DNA by means of the immunoSEQ Assay, a bias-controlled multiplex PCR. From the authors' description of their analysis: Nucleated cell counts per sample were estimated from amplification of reference gene primers within the assay. Sequence reads were collapsed and filtered to measure the absolute abundance of every unique TCRbeta CDR3 rearrangement. Productive Simpson clonality was computed per sample as the square root of Simpson's diversity index over productive rearrangements. TCRdb carries this immuneACCESS record with in-frame sequences only. Its versions omit some clonotypes, under half of them owing to an unresolved V gene in the studies checked, with the rest unexplained. V and J calls plus clone size are reproduced from that table; the DNA served to infer D and trimming. This sample lists about 290,000 clones; 89% were detected once. The top ten clones comprise approximately 0.85% of the sample.

V is cut by 7 bases and J by 2 bases, and the space between the germline ends is 17 bases. There are 14 amino acids in the CDR3, from cysteine to phenylalanine inclusive. Just the 42-base CDR3 DNA is kept, in frame starting at base 1. CDR1 and CDR2 were assigned from the germline V gene (reference sequence) as GTSNPN and SVGIG. Samples from volunteer blood donors who had recovered from COVID-19 were contributed by a second Seattle source. Collaborating institutions collected whole blood in K2EDTA tubes following their own protocols. For TCRbeta analysis, collaborators shipped samples in one of three forms: frozen whole blood, isolated PBMCs, or DNA extracted from either of those sample types. Overall results and qualifications from the work: Clinical and demographic metadata were provided uncurated, with the amount varying by source and participant.

The receptor comes from a woman aged 40 to 50 who had recovered from COVID-19. The chain is made from TRBV30 and TRBJ1-2, with TRBD1 as a weak D call on 6 bases. Material: peripheral blood. The CDR3 sequence is CAYREQGSNYGYTF. In nucleotides, the sequence is TGTGCCTATAGGGAACAGGGTTCGAACTATGGCTACACCTTC.